Given below is one T cell receptor (beta chain) in context. One junction end does not reproduce the germline sequence, and a read error may be involved. The CDR3 runs 13 residues. CDR1 is SSHAT, CDR2 FNYEAQ, per germline (reference sequence). The data belong to a study of cytomegalovirus exposure and HLA in healthy donors. It was with 60 Vbeta and 13 Jbeta primers that the PCR ran. Assay used: immunoSEQ multiplex PCR; TCRdb lists only in-frame clones, some missing. The sample includes 110,000 or so clones, around 74% of them seen just once. The clonotype was recovered from a woman aged 40 to 50 in good health and CMV-seropositive. Sequenced sample: PBMCs. This chain links TRBV7-7 with TRBJ2-5, with D perhaps matching TRBD2 (5 bases). The CDR3 loop reads CASSPGVKETQYF. The DNA for the CDR3 is TGTGCTAGCAGCCCCGGGGTGAAGGAGACCCAGTACTTC.